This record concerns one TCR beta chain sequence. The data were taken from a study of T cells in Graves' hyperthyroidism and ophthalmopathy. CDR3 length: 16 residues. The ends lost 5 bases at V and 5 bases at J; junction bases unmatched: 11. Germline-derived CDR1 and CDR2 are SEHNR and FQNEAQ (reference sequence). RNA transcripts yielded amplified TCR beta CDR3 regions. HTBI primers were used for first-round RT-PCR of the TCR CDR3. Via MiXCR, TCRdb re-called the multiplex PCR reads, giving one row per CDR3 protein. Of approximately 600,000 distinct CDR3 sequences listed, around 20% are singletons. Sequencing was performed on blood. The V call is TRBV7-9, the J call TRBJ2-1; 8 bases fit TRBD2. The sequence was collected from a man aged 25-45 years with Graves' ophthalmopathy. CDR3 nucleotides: TGTGCCAGCAGCGCCTCGACTAGCGTAACAAACAATGAGCAGTTCTTC. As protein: CASSASTSVTNNEQFF.